A single sample is the source of the 19 T cell receptor beta chains below, sequenced in a study of identifying expanded T cells in peripheral blood. Clones were read by immunoSEQ multiplex PCR, and TCRdb kept only the in-frame ones, dropping some. This table holds under 90,000 clones, approximately 91% found once. The sequenced material came from blood. The receptor source for this set is a person between 18 and 75 years old in good health.

V gene TRBV11-2 combines with J gene TRBJ2-1; D may be TRBD2 (5 bases). The CDR3 loop spans 14 amino acids. With 4 bases removed from V and 6 bases from J, the gap between germline ends came to 13 bases. CDR1 is SGHAT, CDR2 FQNNGV, per germline. CDR3 protein: CASSWARAGNEQFF. The CDR3 region has the DNA TGTGCCAGCAGCTGGGCTAGGGCGGGCAATGAGCAGTTCTTC. The full variable domain, rest sourced from reference TRBV11-2 and TRBJ2-1, is EAGVAQSPRYKIIEKRQSVAFWCNPISGHATLYWYQQILGQGPKLLIQFQNNGVVDDSQLPKDRFSAERLKGVDSTLKIQPAKLEDSAVYLCASSWARAGNEQFFGPGTRLTVL.

The chain links TRBV6-5 to TRBJ2-5, with 9 bases that match TRBD1. CDR3 size: 15 residues. CDR1 MNHEY and CDR2 SVGAGI come from the germline V gene. Trimming at V came to 5 bases and at J to 5 bases, leaving 9 bases not matched to a gene. CDR3 sequence (DNA): TGTGCCAGCAGTCGCCGGGACAGGGTTCGGGAGACCCAGTACTTC. This encodes CASSRRDRVRETQYF.

V and J are TRBV2 and TRBJ2-1; no clear D. Germline CDR1 reads SNHLY; CDR2 reads FYNNEI. CDR3 length: 14 residues. Trimming pared 2 bases from V and 0 bases from J, leaving 5 bases between. CDR3 in DNA: TGTGCCAGCAGTGAACTGAGCTCCTACAATGAGCAGTTCTTC. Amino acid sequence: CASSELSSYNEQFF.

V and J are TRBV5-1 and TRBJ1-1; 7 bases are a match to TRBD1. The CDR3 runs to 12 residues. V gave up 7 bases and J gave up 6 bases; unmatched junction bases: 6. The germline V gene has CDR1 SGHRS and CDR2 YFSETQ. Here the CDR3 reads CASRGRGPEAFF. CDR3 DNA: TGCGCCAGCCGAGGGAGGGGGCCTGAAGCTTTCTTT. The full variable domain, rest sourced from reference TRBV5-1 and TRBJ1-1, is KAGVTQTPRYLIKTRGQQVTLSCSPISGHRSVSWYQQTPGQGLQFLFEYFSETQRNKGNFPGRFSGRQFSNSRSEMNVSTLELGDSALYLCASRGRGPEAFFGQGTRLTVV.

This chain uses TRBV10-3 with TRBJ1-1; D is undetermined. The V gene lost 4 bases and the J gene lost 0 bases, with 9 bases spanning the gap. The CDR3 extends over 14 amino acids. Germline-derived CDR1 and CDR2 are ENHRY and SYGVKD. CDR3 residues: CAISGRDVNTEAFF. The DNA of the CDR3 is TGTGCCATCAGTGGGCGGGATGTGAACACTGAAGCTTTCTTT.

This rearrangement joins TRBV7-9 to TRBJ2-7; 8 nucleotides agree with TRBD2. This CDR3 has 15 amino acids. V shed 8 bases and J 0 bases; nucleotides not matched to a gene: 9. Germline assignment: CDR1 SEHNR and CDR2 FQNEAQ (reference sequence). The CDR3 DNA follows: TGTGCCAGCCCGGGGGGGAAACCCCGCTCCTACGAGCAGTACTTC. The encoded protein is CASPGGKPRSYEQYF. Full variable domain (outside the CDR3, taken from reference TRBV7-9 and TRBJ2-7): DTGVSQNPRHKITKRGQNVTFRCDPISEHNRLYWYRQTLGQGPEFLTYFQNEAQLEKSRLLSDRFSAERPKGSFSTLEIQRTEQGDSAMYLCASPGGKPRSYEQYFGPGTRLTVT.

The chain employs TRBV5-1 and TRBJ1-1; no firm D call. From germline, CDR1 is SGHRS and CDR2 YFSETQ. V was pared by 4 bases and J by 1 base, with 14 bases between. The CDR3 extends over 15 amino acids. CDR3 amino acids: CASSRKTQKNTEAFF. CDR3 coding DNA: TGCGCCAGCAGCCGGAAAACCCAGAAGAACACTGAAGCTTTCTTT.

The V and J genes are TRBV19 and TRBJ1-5; 7 bases are a match to TRBD1. CDR3 size: 15 residues. Germline CDR1 reads LNHDA; CDR2 reads SQIVND (reference sequence). Trimming removed 4 bases from V and 0 bases from J; junction bases left unmatched: 3. This chain's CDR3 is CASSTGTDSNQPQHF. The CDR3 DNA sequence: TGTGCCAGTAGTACCGGGACAGATAGCAATCAGCCCCAGCATTTT.

The CDR3 nucleotides are TGTGCCAGCAGTCCGCTAGCGGGAGAGTACCAAGAGACCCAGTACTTC. It specifies CASSPLAGEYQETQYF. The chain uses TRBV2 and TRBJ2-5; 10 bases agree with TRBD2. Trimming removed 5 bases from V and 0 bases from J; junction bases left unmatched: 6. The length of the CDR3 is 16 residues. The germline V gene has CDR1 SNHLY and CDR2 FYNNEI. Full variable domain (missing parts from reference TRBV2 and TRBJ2-5): EPEVTQTPSHQVTQMGQEVILRCVPISNHLYFYWYRQILGQKVEFLVSFYNNEISEKSEIFDDQFSVERPDGSNFTLKIRSTKLEDSAMYFCASSPLAGEYQETQYFGPGTRLLVL.

The chain joins TRBV5-8 to TRBJ2-5, with D perhaps TRBD1 (5 bases). The ends were cut back, 6 bases at V and 3 bases at J, with 24 bases in the middle. CDR3 length equals 17 residues. Germline V lookup: CDR1 SGHTS, CDR2 YDEGEE. As DNA, the CDR3 is TGTGCCAGCACCACGGCCCGGTATACCTCCAGGGAAGAGACCCAGTACTTC. Translated, it gives CASTTARYTSREETQYF. The variable domain in full, completed from reference TRBV5-8 and TRBJ2-5, reads EAGVTQSPTHLIKTRGQQATLRCSPISGHTSVYWYQQALGLGLQFLLWYDEGEERNRGNFPPRFSGRQFPNYSSELNVNALELEDSALYLCASTTARYTSREETQYFGPGTRLLVL.

This chain uses TRBV15 with TRBJ2-5; D uncertain. The length of the CDR3 is 13 residues. The germline V gene encodes CDR1 LNHNV and CDR2 YYDKDF (reference sequence). With 4 bases removed from V and 4 bases from J, the gap between germline ends came to 10 bases. As DNA, the CDR3 is TGTGCCACCAGCAACCACAGAGGAGAGACCCAGTACTTC. It yields the protein CATSNHRGETQYF.

The genes are TRBV19 and TRBJ2-5, with a tentative D call TRBD2 (5 bases). Germline V gene data show CDR1 as LNHDA and CDR2 as SQIVND (reference sequence). This CDR3 spans 14 amino acids. V was clipped by 4 bases and J by 4 bases, with 13 bases between them. CDR3 sequence reads: CASSTGYGGETQYF. CDR3 sequence (DNA): TGTGCCAGTAGTACAGGCTACGGAGGAGAGACCCAGTACTTC. The full variable domain, rest sourced from reference TRBV19 and TRBJ2-5, is DGGITQSPKYLFRKEGQNVTLSCEQNLNHDAMYWYRQDPGQGLRLIYYSQIVNDFQKGDIAEGYSVSREKKESFPLTVTSAQKNPTAFYLCASSTGYGGETQYFGPGTRLLVL.

Concerning this clone itself: Germline and junction disagree at one end, which may indicate a read error. CDR3 DNA: TGTGCCAGCAGTCCAGCCGGGACAGGGTGGGTCTTC. Amino acids: CASSPAGTGWVF. This chain uses TRBV14 with TRBJ2-1; 9 bases are a match to TRBD1. Germline lookup yields CDR1 SGHDN and CDR2 FVKESK. The CDR3 is 12 amino acids. Together with reference TRBV14 and TRBJ2-1, the CDR3 gives the full variable domain: EAGVTQFPSHSVIEKGQTVTLRCDPISGHDNLYWYRRVMGKEIKFLLHFVKESKQDESGMPNNRFLAERTGGTYSTLKVQPAELEDSGVYFCASSPAGTGWVFGPGTRLTVL.

This clone showed up just a few times. This chain joins TRBV6-6 and TRBJ2-3; a possible D gene is TRBD2 (5 bases). CDR1 is MNHNY, CDR2 SVGAGI, per germline (reference sequence). V was clipped by 0 bases and J by 8 bases, with 6 bases between them. The CDR3 has 12 residues. The DNA of the CDR3 is TGTGCCAGCAGTTACTCTGAGGGTACGCAGTATTTT. This sequence encodes CASSYSEGTQYF.

The CDR3 loop is CASSPGLNTEAFF. The CDR3 DNA is TGTGCCAGCAGCCCCGGGTTGAACACTGAAGCTTTCTTT. This sequence joins TRBV13 and TRBJ1-1, with D unclear. CDR3 size: 13 residues. The germline CDR1 and CDR2 sequences are PRHDT and FYEKMQ (reference sequence). V shed 5 bases and J shed 0 bases, with 7 bases lying between them.

The chain employs TRBV6-5 and TRBJ2-7, with 10 bases identical to TRBD2. Germline V gene lookup returns CDR1 MNHEY and CDR2 SVGAGI. With V trimmed by 8 bases and J by 6 bases, 10 bases remained unmatched. CDR3 length equals 14 residues. In DNA form, the CDR3 reads TGTGCCAGCGCCGGGACTAGCGTTCTTTCCGAGCAGTACTTC. Amino acid sequence: CASAGTSVLSEQYF.

The chain links TRBV11-3 to TRBJ2-1, with TRBD2 as a possible D gene (5 bases). Trimming pared 1 base from V and 2 bases from J, leaving 9 bases between. The length of the CDR3 is 15 residues. Germline V CDR1 and CDR2: SGHNT, YENEEA. In DNA form, the CDR3 reads TGTGCCAGCAGCTTAGGGACTCTCCCCTACAATGAGCAGTTCTTC. Encoded protein: CASSLGTLPYNEQFF.

The chain employs TRBV5-1 and TRBJ1-1; D perhaps matches TRBD1 (5 bases). Trimming took off 0 bases at V and 4 bases at J, with 7 bases between the two ends. This CDR3 has 13 amino acids. Germline assignment: CDR1 SGHRS and CDR2 YFSETQ. This CDR3 is CASSLERGTEAFF. The CDR3 coding sequence is TGCGCCAGCAGCTTGGAAAGGGGCACTGAAGCTTTCTTT.

The rearrangement uses TRBV6-6 and TRBJ1-2; 7 positions agree with TRBD1. The V gene end was trimmed by 2 bases and the J gene end by 3 bases; junction bases not matched to a gene: 0. The CDR3 runs 13 residues. Germline V gene data show CDR1 as MNHNY and CDR2 as SVGAGI (reference sequence). This CDR3 is CASSYTGDYGYTF. For the CDR3, the DNA is TGTGCCAGCAGTTACACAGGGGACTATGGCTACACCTTC.